The rows below give T cell receptor beta chains drawn from one sample of a study of blood T cell repertoires in COVID-19. Assay: immunoSEQ multiplex PCR; the TCRdb copy retains only in-frame clones and omits some. The table has about 73,000 clones, 82% seen once. Sample: peripheral blood. These receptors were collected from a woman aged 60 to 75 with acute or convalescent COVID-19. CDR3s include the opening cysteine and the closing phenylalanine or tryptophan. The D gene is left open where the match is weak. The size field is filled for only some rows; it gives once, few, many or a size class.

clone_size j_call d_call v_call cdr3_nt cdr3_aa
few TRBJ1-6 TRBD1 TRBV3-1/TRBV3-2 TGTGCCAGCAGCCAGACAGGGTCCTATAATTCACCCCTCCACTTT CASSQTGSYNSPLHF
NA TRBJ1-1 NA TRBV5-1 TGCGCCAGCTATCTCGACCAAAGAGGCACTGAAGCTTTCTTT CASYLDQRGTEAFF
few TRBJ1-1 TRBD1 TRBV6-5 TGTGCCAGCAGTCCCGACAGGGGAGCGAACACTGAAGCTTTCTTT CASSPDRGANTEAFF
NA TRBJ1-1 NA TRBV7-2 TGTGCCAGCAGCTTAGTGGGGGGTGGGAACACTGAAGCTTTCTTT CASSLVGGGNTEAFF
once TRBJ1-2 TRBD1 TRBV7-8 TGTGCCAGCAGCCGAGACTTGGGACAGGGAGCCGGCGGCTACACCTTC CASSRDLGQGAGGYTF
NA TRBJ2-5 NA TRBV6-5 TGTGCCAGCAGTTACTCCCGGGAGTCAGAGACCCAGTACTTC CASSYSRESETQYF
few TRBJ2-1 TRBD2 TRBV18 TGTGCCAGCTCACCACCGGGACTAGCGGGATACAATGAGCAGTTCTTC CASSPPGLAGYNEQFF
NA TRBJ2-1 TRBD1 TRBV5-4 TGTGCCAGCAGCTTGGGTATGACAGGGGGCTACAATGAGCAGTTCTTC CASSLGMTGGYNEQFF
NA TRBJ1-2 NA TRBV5-1 TGCGCCAGCAGCCTTTCAGGGGTGTCTGGCTACACCTTC CASSLSGVSGYTF
NA TRBJ1-1 NA TRBV29-1 TGCAGCGCAGGGGTCGGCGCGAACACTGAAGCTTTCTTT CSAGVGANTEAFF
NA TRBJ2-1 NA TRBV9 TGTGCCAGCAGCGCGGCCGGCAGGGGCTACAATGAGCAGTTCTTC CASSAAGRGYNEQFF
NA TRBJ1-1 NA TRBV28 TGTGCCAGCAGTACTCTCAAGAACACTGAAGCTTTCTTT CASSTLKNTEAFF
NA TRBJ1-2 TRBD1 TRBV18 TGTGCCAGCTCACTCCCGGGACAGGCAATTAACTATGGCTACACCTTC CASSLPGQAINYGYTF
few TRBJ2-7 TRBD1 TRBV6-1 TGTGCCAGCAGTGAAGCTCTTGGGACAGGTTCCTACGAGCAGTACTTC CASSEALGTGSYEQYF
NA TRBJ2-3 TRBD2 TRBV23-1 TGCGCCAGCAGTCTTAGCGTTGGCGGGAGGGCCAAAGATACGCAGTATTTT CASSLSVGGRAKDTQYF
NA TRBJ2-1 TRBD1 TRBV5-1 TGCGCCAGCAGCGACCGGGACAGGCATCTTGGAAATGAGCAGTTCTTC CASSDRDRHLGNEQFF
NA TRBJ1-1 NA TRBV13 TGTGCCAGCAGCTTATTACGGGGAGGGAACACTGAAGCTTTCTTT CASSLLRGGNTEAFF
NA TRBJ1-1 TRBD1 TRBV15 TGTGCCACCAGCAGATGGACAGGGGGCCTTGACACTGAAGCTTTCTTT CATSRWTGGLDTEAFF
NA TRBJ1-2 NA TRBV12-2 TGTGCAAGTCGCTTGGCGGTAGCGGTTGGCTACACCTTC CASRLAVAVGYTF
NA TRBJ1-2 TRBD1 TRBV4-1 TGCGCCAGCAGCCACCCCGGGACAGGGGAGTTCTATGGCTACACCTTC CASSHPGTGEFYGYTF
NA TRBJ2-1 TRBD2 TRBV5-1 TGCGCCAGCAGACTGACAGCGGGAGAGGTCTACAATGAGCAGTTCTTC CASRLTAGEVYNEQFF
NA TRBJ2-3 TRBD2 TRBV11-2 TGTGCCAGCAGCCGCCGGGGACTAGCGTTCGGAACAGATACGCAGTATTTT CASSRRGLAFGTDTQYF
NA TRBJ2-5 TRBD2 TRBV10-1 TGCGCCAGCAGTGATACTAGCGGGACGGGGCTGGAGACCCAGTACTTC CASSDTSGTGLETQYF
NA TRBJ1-4 NA TRBV19 TGTGCCAGTCAACCGACGGCCCTAGGGGGTGAAAAACTGTTTTTT CASQPTALGGEKLFF
NA TRBJ2-2 TRBD1 TRBV4-2 TGTGCCAGCAGCCAAGGTCTTTGGGACAGGGGGCTTAGCGGGGAGCTGTTTTTT CASSQGLWDRGLSGELFF
NA TRBJ2-5 TRBD2 TRBV5-1 TGCGCCAGCAGCCCAGGGACTAGCGGGGGGGCAGAGACCCAGTACTTC CASSPGTSGGAETQYF
few TRBJ1-4 TRBD1 TRBV5-1 TGCGCCAGCAGCTTGGAAGGGGGCACTAATGAAAAACTGTTTTTT CASSLEGGTNEKLFF
NA TRBJ2-5 TRBD1 TRBV7-7 TGTGCTAGCAGCCAGGGACAGGGATCGCAGGAGACCCAGTACTTC CASSQGQGSQETQYF
NA TRBJ2-7 NA TRBV5-1 TGCGCCAGCAGCTTGGCCGCAGGCTACGAGCAGTACTTC CASSLAAGYEQYF
NA TRBJ1-5 NA TRBV12-2 TGTGCAAGTCGCTTCAGGGCGCCTCAGCCCCAGCATTTT CASRFRAPQPQHF
NA TRBJ2-6 NA TRBV7-9 TGTGCCAGCAGCTTAGGAGGGTCTGGGGCCAACGTCCTGACTTTC CASSLGGSGANVLTF
NA TRBJ2-1 TRBD1 TRBV7-2 TGTGCCAGCAGCCAAACAGGGGGTGAGCAGTTCTTC CASSQTGGEQFF
NA TRBJ2-4 TRBD2 TRBV15 TGTGCCACCAGCACCCGGACTAGCAACAAAAACATTCAGTACTTC CATSTRTSNKNIQYF
NA TRBJ1-2 NA TRBV20-1 TGCAGTGCACCGCAGGGTGGTAGTTACACCTTC CSAPQGGSYTF
NA TRBJ1-1 NA TRBV7-9 TGTGCCAGCAGCTTCGGTCGTCCAGGGGCGATAAGGAACACTGAAGCTTTCTTT CASSFGRPGAIRNTEAFF
few TRBJ2-2 NA TRBV4-1 TGCGCCAGCAGCCAAGTCAGGACAAAAAACACCGGGGAGCTGTTTTTT CASSQVRTKNTGELFF
NA TRBJ2-7 NA TRBV7-8 TGTGCCAGCAGCTTATTAGTCTACGAGCAGTACTTC CASSLLVYEQYF
NA TRBJ1-3 NA TRBV4-1 TGCGCCAGCAGCCTCCAATCGGTCATTGGAAACACCATATATTTT CASSLQSVIGNTIYF
NA TRBJ1-4 NA TRBV30 TGTGCCTGGAGTGTAAGAGAGAATGAAAAACTGTTTTTT CAWSVRENEKLFF
NA TRBJ2-1 NA TRBV11-3 TGTGCCAGCAGCTTAGATAATGAGGGAGGATATATGGGTGAGCAGTTCTTC CASSLDNEGGYMGEQFF
NA TRBJ1-4 NA TRBV18 TGTGCCAGCTCACCAGCGAGGAGTCTGGATGAAAAACTGTTTTTT CASSPARSLDEKLFF
NA TRBJ1-1 TRBD1 TRBV6-5 TGTGCCAGCTCCCCCCGGGGACAGATGAACACTGAAGCTTTCTTT CASSPRGQMNTEAFF
NA TRBJ1-6 NA TRBV2 TGTGCCAGCAGTGCCTCCGGGTATAATTCACCCCTCCACTTT CASSASGYNSPLHF
NA TRBJ1-1 TRBD1 TRBV2 TGTGCCAGCAGTGAGGTCCCTGGGACAGGGAACACTGAAGCTTTCTTT CASSEVPGTGNTEAFF
NA TRBJ2-1 NA TRBV7-9 TGTGCCAGCAGCTTAGCGCAGGGGAGCTACAATGAGCAGTTCTTC CASSLAQGSYNEQFF
NA TRBJ2-3 TRBD2 TRBV6-5 TGTGCCAGCGGCAGACTAGCGGGGGGTATAGATACGCAGTATTTT CASGRLAGGIDTQYF
few TRBJ2-1 TRBD2 TRBV10-1 TGCGCCAGCAGTGCGACTAGCGGGATCGATGAGCAGTTCTTC CASSATSGIDEQFF
NA TRBJ2-7 TRBD1 TRBV5-6 TGTGCCAGCAGCTTGGACAGGGGGTACCACGAGCAGTACTTC CASSLDRGYHEQYF
NA TRBJ1-5 TRBD1 TRBV29-1 TGCAGCGTCTCCACTGGACAGGGGACAGGGAATCAGCCCCAGCATTTT CSVSTGQGTGNQPQHF
NA TRBJ1-1 TRBD1 TRBV7-6 TGTGCCAGCAGCTTGAACAGGGGGGATACTGAAGCTTTCTTT CASSLNRGDTEAFF
NA TRBJ2-6 TRBD2 TRBV29-1 TGCAGCGCTCGGGGGGGCTCTGGGGCCAACGTCCTGACTTTC CSARGGSGANVLTF
NA TRBJ1-5 NA TRBV14 TGTGCCAGCAGCCACCCCCTGTGTCCCAATCAGCCCCAGCATTTT CASSHPLCPNQPQHF
NA TRBJ2-1 NA TRBV20-1 TGCAGTGCTACCCGCTACAATGAGCAGTTCTTC CSATRYNEQFF
once TRBJ1-5 NA TRBV2 TGTGCCAGCAGTGCCCAGGTGACCAATCAGCCCCAGCATTTT CASSAQVTNQPQHF
NA TRBJ1-6 TRBD1 TRBV5-1 TGCGCCAGCAGCGCCGGACAGGGGGCGACGGACTATAATTCACCCCTCCACTTT CASSAGQGATDYNSPLHF
NA TRBJ1-5 TRBD1 TRBV6-5 TGTGCCAGCAAGGGGGCAATAGGGAATCAGCCCCAGCATTTT CASKGAIGNQPQHF